Listed below are T cell receptor beta chains from one sample, sequenced in a study of T cells in narcolepsy. Sequencing used immunoSEQ multiplex PCR; TCRdb keeps in-frame clones, though not all of them. The sample holds about 27,000 clones, more than 75% seen once. Sequenced material: CD45RA- memory CD4+ T cells from PBMCs. These receptors all come from a human donor with narcolepsy. The CDR3 runs from the conserved cysteine through the conserved F or W. The D gene is left open where the match is weak. Clone size is given for some rows only: seen once, a few or many times, or a class if the clone is expanded.

>TRBD2|18|TRBJ2-3|TRBV4-1|.
CASSQDRTSGVLTDTQYF
TGCGCCAGCAGCCAAGATAGAACTAGCGGTGTCCTCACAGATACGCAGTATTTT
>.|13|TRBJ2-3|TRBV15|few
CATSGPRTDTQYF
TGTGCCACCAGCGGCCCCAGAACAGATACGCAGTATTTT
>.|15|TRBJ1-1|TRBV5-1|.
CASSLAGNSNTEAFF
TGCGCCAGCAGCTTGGCAGGTAACTCTAACACTGAAGCTTTCTTT
>.|14|TRBJ1-2|TRBV5-1|.
CASTLVGGGNGYTF
TGCGCCAGCACCTTGGTCGGGGGAGGCAATGGCTACACCTTC
>.|12|TRBJ2-3|TRBV6-1|.
CASRSDGATQYF
TGTGCCAGCCGGTCGGACGGGGCTACGCAGTATTTT
>.|17|TRBJ1-1|TRBV27|.
CASSLDPAGPQDTEAFF
TGTGCCAGCAGTTTGGACCCTGCGGGGCCACAGGACACTGAAGCTTTCTTT
>TRBD1|15|TRBJ1-1|TRBV5-1|.
CASAQNPGQGAEAFF
TGCGCCAGCGCCCAGAATCCGGGACAGGGGGCTGAAGCTTTCTTT
>.|15|TRBJ2-3|TRBV9|.
CASSETGDYTDTQYF
TGTGCCAGCAGCGAGACAGGGGACTACACAGATACGCAGTATTTT
>.|15|TRBJ1-2|TRBV25-1|once
CASSELASYSSGYTF
TGTGCCAGCAGTGAATTGGCTTCCTACAGTAGCGGCTACACCTTC
>.|14|TRBJ2-1|TRBV6-1|.
CASATGLSYNEQFF
TGTGCCAGCGCGACAGGCCTCTCCTACAATGAGCAGTTCTTC
>.|14|TRBJ1-6|TRBV10-3|.
CAISEAGHNSPLHF
TGTGCCATCAGTGAAGCAGGGCATAATTCACCCCTCCACTTT
>.|13|TRBJ2-1|TRBV25-1|.
CASSEYGTIKQFF
TGTGCCAGCAGTGAATACGGCACCATCAAGCAGTTCTTC
>.|15|TRBJ1-4|TRBV5-4|once
CASRPTLGANEKLFF
TGTGCCAGCAGACCCACCTTAGGGGCGAATGAAAAACTGTTTTTT
>.|12|TRBJ2-5|TRBV5-1|once
CASRVTAGTQYF
TGCGCCAGCAGAGTGACCGCGGGGACCCAGTACTTC
>.|15|TRBJ2-2|TRBV19|.
CASSISGIDTGELFF
TGTGCCAGTAGTATATCAGGGATTGACACCGGGGAGCTGTTTTTT
>.|13|TRBJ1-6|TRBV18|.
CASSPTGKSPLHF
TGTGCCAGCTCACCTACAGGGAAATCACCCCTCCACTTT
>.|14|TRBJ2-5|TRBV2|.
CASSWGPGEETQYF
TGTGCCAGCAGCTGGGGACCCGGCGAGGAGACCCAGTACTTC
>.|15|TRBJ2-2|TRBV2|.
CASSDRRANTGELFF
TGTGCCAGCAGTGACAGGCGTGCGAACACCGGGGAGCTGTTTTTT
>.|13|TRBJ1-3|TRBV6-5|.
CASCLSSGNTIYF
TGTGCCAGTTGTTTGAGCTCTGGAAACACCATATATTTT
>.|14|TRBJ1-5|TRBV15|few
CATSRGVSGQPQHF
TGTGCCACCAGCAGAGGGGTATCGGGTCAGCCCCAGCATTTT
>TRBD2|14|TRBJ2-7|TRBV2|.
CASRSTSGGYEQYF
TGTGCCAGCAGGTCGACTAGCGGGGGCTACGAGCAGTACTTC
>.|12|TRBJ1-2|TRBV19|few
CASSMVTGTYTF
TGTGCCAGTAGTATGGTAACAGGGACCTACACCTTC
>.|14|TRBJ1-1|TRBV28|once
CASSWRGRDTEAFF
TGTGCCAGCTCTTGGAGGGGCCGGGACACTGAAGCTTTCTTT
>TRBD2|14|TRBJ2-2|TRBV5-4|few
CASSVGTTTGELFF
TGTGCCAGCAGCGTCGGGACTACCACCGGGGAGCTGTTTTTT
>.|13|TRBJ1-1|TRBV5-1|.
CASAYQTDTEAFF
TGCGCCAGCGCATATCAAACCGACACTGAAGCTTTCTTT
>.|13|TRBJ1-5|TRBV29-1|.
CSVQGGVSQPQHF
TGCAGCGTCCAAGGAGGGGTCAGTCAGCCCCAGCATTTT
>.|14|TRBJ2-3|TRBV2|.
CASSPQVSTDTQYF
TGTGCCAGCAGCCCTCAGGTTAGCACAGATACGCAGTATTTT
>TRBD1|15|TRBJ1-1|TRBV5-5|.
CASSRGTGADTEAFF
TGTGCCAGCAGCCGCGGGACAGGGGCCGACACTGAAGCTTTCTTT
>.|12|TRBJ1-3|TRBV19|once
CASTHSGNTIYF
TGTGCCAGTACCCACTCTGGAAACACCATATATTTT
>TRBD1|15|TRBJ2-1|TRBV2|.
CASTETGFPYNEQFF
TGTGCCAGCACCGAGACAGGGTTTCCCTACAATGAGCAGTTCTTC
>TRBD2|16|TRBJ2-1|TRBV2|.
CASSEQAGGPSYEQFF
TGTGCCAGCAGTGAACAGGCGGGGGGGCCCAGTTATGAGCAGTTCTTC
>.|12|TRBJ2-5|TRBV9|few
CASSQGGETQYF
TGTGCCAGCAGTCAGGGTGGGGAGACCCAGTACTTC
>.|14|TRBJ1-6|TRBV6-1|.
CASSGESQGSPLHF
TGTGCCAGCAGTGGGGAGTCACAAGGATCACCCCTCCACTTT
>.|16|TRBJ1-4|TRBV4-1|once
CASSQGIPQAGGKLFF
TGCGCCAGCAGCCAGGGGATCCCTCAGGCGGGGGGAAAACTGTTTTTT
>.|15|TRBJ2-2|TRBV5-8|.
CASSLRNRDTGELFF
TGTGCCAGCAGCTTACGAAACAGGGACACCGGGGAGCTGTTTTTT